Below, 10 T cell receptor beta chains from the same sample are listed, as sequenced in a study of T cell responses to AZD1222 COVID-19 vaccine. The repertoire was sequenced with immunoSEQ multiplex PCR; TCRdb's copy has only in-frame clones and lacks some. The data contain more than 120,000 clones, approximately 94% of them singletons. Sample: peripheral blood, taken on day 0 of AZD1222 vaccination. These TCRs come from an adult in good health.

The chain employs TRBV19 and TRBJ2-7, with D possibly matching TRBD2 (7 bases). Germline assignment: CDR1 LNHDA and CDR2 SQIVND (reference sequence). V gave up 3 bases and J gave up 3 bases, with 15 bases separating them. CDR3 size: 15 residues. This chain's CDR3 is CASSMGAGELYEQYF. CDR3 nucleotide sequence: TGTGCCAGTAGTATGGGGGCGGGGGAACTCTACGAGCAGTACTTC.

The chain has TRBV6-5 and TRBJ2-7, with 11 bases lining up with TRBD1. The length of the CDR3 is 15 residues. Germline V lookup: CDR1 MNHEY, CDR2 SVGAGI. J was trimmed by 3 bases and V by 5 bases; bases with no gene match: 6. CDR3 sequence (DNA): TGTGCCAGCAGTAGCGGGACAGGGGGAGTCTACGAGCAGTACTTC. As protein: CASSSGTGGVYEQYF.

V and J are TRBV2 and TRBJ1-6; D is ambiguous. Germline V gives CDR1 SNHLY, CDR2 FYNNEI. Trimming shortened V by 4 bases and J by 0 bases, and 1 base separated the two germline ends. The CDR3 has 13 residues. The CDR3 DNA reads as TGTGCCAGCAGTGGCTCCTATAATTCACCCCTCCACTTT. Translated: CASSGSYNSPLHF.

Only one count was recorded for this clone. The chain has TRBV10-3 and TRBJ2-7, with D possibly called TRBD1 or TRBD2 (5 bases each). CDR3 length: 14 residues. V lost 10 bases to trimming and J lost 2 bases, with 18 bases between them. In germline, CDR1 is ENHRY, CDR2 SYGVKD. Here the CDR3 reads CATHTKGTPYEQYF. DNA for the CDR3: TGTGCCACCCATACTAAAGGGACCCCCTACGAGCAGTACTTC.

J is TRBJ1-4 and V is TRBV2; D gene ambiguous. Germline-derived CDR1 and CDR2 are SNHLY and FYNNEI. V lost 5 bases to trimming and J lost 4 bases, with 11 bases between them. The CDR3 covers 14 residues. The DNA of the CDR3 is TGTGCCAGCAGTCCTCAAGGACTTAATGAAAAACTGTTTTTT. The encoded protein is CASSPQGLNEKLFF.

This sequence joins TRBV2 and TRBJ2-1; 10 nucleotides align to TRBD2. J was trimmed by 4 bases and V by 6 bases; bases with no gene match: 12. Germline V gene data show CDR1 as SNHLY and CDR2 as FYNNEI. There are 17 residues in the CDR3. The DNA for the CDR3 is TGTGCCAGCAGGAAAGAGGCTAGCGGGAGAGCATACAATGAGCAGTTCTTC. This sequence encodes CASRKEASGRAYNEQFF. Full variable domain (rest looked up from reference TRBV2 and TRBJ2-1): EPEVTQTPSHQVTQMGQEVILRCVPISNHLYFYWYRQILGQKVEFLVSFYNNEISEKSEIFDDQFSVERPDGSNFTLKIRSTKLEDSAMYFCASRKEASGRAYNEQFFGPGTRLTVL.

This clone was picked up one time. CDR3 loop: CATSPGGRNQPQHF. The CDR3 DNA reads as TGTGCCACCAGTCCGGGCGGTCGTAATCAGCCCCAGCATTTT. V is TRBV24-1 and J is TRBJ1-5; D is uncertain. V was pared by 6 bases and J by 4 bases, with 12 bases between. There are 14 residues in the CDR3. Per germline, CDR1 KGHDR and CDR2 SFDVKD.

This clone was recorded once. The CDR3 protein is CAISERGQSEKLFF. CDR3 bases: TGTGCCATCAGTGAGAGGGGCCAGTCTGAAAAACTGTTTTTT. This chain connects TRBV10-3 to TRBJ1-4, with D possibly matching TRBD1 (5 bases). Trimming stripped 2 bases from V and 7 bases from J, with 11 bases between. The germline V gene encodes CDR1 ENHRY and CDR2 SYGVKD. The CDR3 length is 14 residues.

This chain uses TRBV6-5 with TRBJ2-3, with a weak D call TRBD2 (6 bases). Trimming removed 0 bases from V and 0 bases from J, with 10 bases in between. This CDR3 has 16 amino acids. The germline V gene has CDR1 MNHEY and CDR2 SVGAGI. This CDR3 is CASSYSSGFSTDTQYF. The CDR3 DNA reads as TGTGCCAGCAGTTACTCTAGCGGATTTAGCACAGATACGCAGTATTTT.

This clone has just one count. The gene calls are TRBV29-1 and TRBJ2-7; TRBD2 matches at 13 bases. J gave up 0 bases and V 5 bases, and 4 bases lay outside the gene matches. Germline CDR1 is SQVTM and CDR2 is ANQGSEA. The CDR3 consists of 15 residues. CDR3 in amino acids: CSVIWTSGSSYEQYF. CDR3 sequence (DNA): TGCAGCGTTATCTGGACTAGCGGGAGCTCCTACGAGCAGTACTTC.